This is a list of T cell receptor beta chains from one sample in a study of neurological immune-mediated disorders. TCRdb itself ran the 5' RACE reads through MiXCR, one entry per CDR3 protein. The table shows under 40,000 distinct CDR3 sequences, with more than 6.5% occurring only once. The sequenced sample consisted of PBMCs. The source is a woman aged 40 to 50 in good health. The CDR3 runs from the conserved cysteine through the conserved F or W. Each record gives: V gene, D gene, CDR3 protein. A D gene is named only where the DNA matches it firmly.

V: TRBV18
D: .
CDR3: CASSPINVVSGANVLTF

V: TRBV6-5
D: .
CDR3: CASSYIGSTDTQYF

V: TRBV2
D: TRBD1
CDR3: CASSGTGYGYTF

V: TRBV27
D: TRBD2
CDR3: CASSREGPRYEQYF

V: TRBV3-1
D: TRBD2
CDR3: CASSKWTSGGRETQYF

V: TRBV2
D: .
CDR3: CASRLPNLEQYF

V: TRBV5-1
D: TRBD1
CDR3: CASSLRGTGGIKNTEAFF

V: TRBV19
D: .
CDR3: CASSLYNRLQDIQYF

V: TRBV5-1
D: .
CDR3: CASSLGRSNYGYTF

V: TRBV5-1
D: .
CDR3: CASSLYESRANYGYTF

V: TRBV4-1
D: TRBD2
CDR3: CASSQGFSGGSETQYF

V: TRBV5-5
D: .
CDR3: CASSPGPLGTDTQYF

V: TRBV29-1
D: .
CDR3: CSVVLVGEVVETQYF

V: TRBV28
D: .
CDR3: CASAGAGPYNEQFF

V: TRBV5-1
D: .
CDR3: CASSLYYSDTQYF

V: TRBV6-5
D: TRBD1
CDR3: CASSSDREGDYGYTF

V: TRBV14
D: .
CDR3: CASSQLDGYGYTF

V: TRBV5-1
D: .
CDR3: CASSVGAGETYNEQFF

V: TRBV3-1
D: .
CDR3: CASSQDFGSNQPQHF

V: TRBV12-3/TRBV12-4
D: .
CDR3: CASSFAAEQFF

V: TRBV20-1
D: .
CDR3: CSARPIGHLNTEAFF

V: TRBV19
D: .
CDR3: CASSSANADTQYF

V: TRBV3-1
D: .
CDR3: CASRPTTTGANVLTF

V: TRBV12-3/TRBV12-4
D: .
CDR3: CASSAGRTNEKLFF

V: TRBV10-2
D: .
CDR3: CASSGNSYNEQFF

V: TRBV20-1
D: TRBD2
CDR3: CSASGGANNEQFF

V: TRBV9
D: TRBD1
CDR3: CASSVRQGQDTQYF

V: TRBV2
D: TRBD2
CDR3: CASSGPAGALRGELFF

V: TRBV3-1
D: TRBD2
CDR3: CASSQGLAALSYEQYF

V: TRBV7-3
D: TRBD1
CDR3: CASSNDRVETQYF

V: TRBV5-1
D: .
CDR3: CASSFYAGAYEQYF

V: TRBV7-3
D: TRBD2
CDR3: CASSPGLAGADTQYF

V: TRBV20-1
D: .
CDR3: CSARGSGNEKLFF

V: TRBV7-9
D: .
CDR3: CASTIQGGANTEAFF

V: TRBV5-1
D: .
CDR3: CASSLEGRDVETQYF

V: TRBV4-2
D: TRBD2
CDR3: CASSQAGVPDTQYF

V: TRBV28
D: .
CDR3: CASSLFRGPEAFF

V: TRBV12-3/TRBV12-4
D: TRBD1
CDR3: CASSQPQGIYTF

V: TRBV15
D: .
CDR3: CATSRDVAGRAFF

V: TRBV27
D: TRBD2
CDR3: CASSPVGGYNEQFF

V: TRBV6-5
D: .
CDR3: CASSQASGANVLTF

V: TRBV5-1
D: TRBD1
CDR3: CASSFLGQGKGYEQYF

V: TRBV7-2
D: .
CDR3: CASSLEGSLSSYNSPLHF

V: TRBV27
D: TRBD2
CDR3: CASSRLAGGSLRQETQYF

V: TRBV20-1
D: TRBD1
CDR3: CSARDRGHGGELFF

V: TRBV4-3
D: TRBD2
CDR3: CASSQDRGGRDYEQYF

V: TRBV7-8
D: .
CDR3: CASSLAVGYEQYF